The TCR beta chain described here comes from a study of OX40 agonist ivuxolimab in advanced cancers. Study-level background: Cohort: 82.7% men, mean age 60, aged roughly 23 to 79. Earlier treatment with anti-PD-1, anti-PD-L1 or anti-CTLA-4 was permitted, and roughly 42% had received some. Study results and caveats: The study observed clonal expansion of CD4+ and CD8+ blood T cells by week 6 at 0.1 to 3.0 mg/kg.

The table came from immunoSEQ multiplex PCR; TCRdb's copy has only in-frame clones and leaves some out. The sample includes about 24,000 clones, about 83% of them seen just once. Autoimmune disease history or systemic immunosuppression led to patients being barred. For this clone: Its target is not known.

The CDR3 runs to 15 residues. CDR1 LNHDA and CDR2 SQIVND come from the germline V gene (reference sequence). Between the trimmed V and J ends, which lost 7 bases and 1 base, there was a span of 13 bases. This TCR was recovered from an adult with an advanced solid tumor such as melanoma, head and neck, liver or kidney cancer. The rearrangement links TRBV19 to TRBJ2-2; D is perhaps TRBD1 (6 bases). This material consisted of CD4+ or CD8+ T cells sorted from blood, taken in a trial of the OX40 agonist ivuxolimab. The CDR3 protein is CASNPGHQNTGELFF. The DNA of the CDR3 is TGTGCCAGTAACCCGGGACACCAGAACACCGGGGAGCTGTTTTTT.